This T cell receptor (beta chain) is drawn from a study of CD8+ T cells in alopecia areata. Study details: Treated patients were given 5 to 10 mg oral tofacitinib twice daily.

The J segment lost 3 bases and the V segment lost 2 bases, leaving 0 bases of the junction unmatched. CDR3 size: 13 residues. Germline CDR1 reads MDHEN; CDR2 reads SYDVKM. Overall study results and limits: Within the top 100, expanded CD8+ clones significantly decreased with tofacitinib, as did scalp clonality. Resident alphabeta T cells of normal skin are also sequenced in scalp samples. An increase in clonality over normal scalp was evident in lesional scalp, especially alopecia totalis/universalis.

Treatment given: oral pan-JAK inhibitor, 5-10 mg twice daily. RNA extraction and reverse transcription yielded cDNA as sequencing template. Sequencing was performed with immunoSEQ multiplex PCR; in TCRdb, only in-frame clones are kept and a portion is missing. The table shows 90,000 to 150,000 clones, with around 56% occurring only once. This clone was recorded only once. Its antigen is not known. The chain carries TRBV28 and TRBJ2-5; 7 bases are shared with TRBD2. The source of this sequence is a human donor with alopecia areata. Material: CD4+ T cells sorted from blood, obtained at week 4, from a patient treated with tofacitinib. In DNA form, the CDR3 reads TGTGCCAGCAGTTTAAGCGGGAAAGAGACCCAGTACTTC. Encoded protein: CASSLSGKETQYF.